This TCR beta chain was sequenced in a study of T-cell memory formation after mild COVID-19. About the study: Among the donors, TCR clusters were largely specific to each donor.

In the case of this clonotype: Antigen: not known.

Study-wide results and limits: The CD4+ clones that contracted clustered mainly within CM and EM, and the CD8+ clones concentrated in EMRA. A subset of responding clones appeared in pre-infection memory, suggesting cross-reactive memory joined.

The TCR alpha and TCR beta cDNA libraries, bearing sample barcodes and UMIs, were generated by 5'RACE using constant-segment primers. TCRdb re-derived calls from the 5' RACE reads in MiXCR, one entry per CDR3 protein. The table has hundreds of thousands of distinct CDR3 sequences, roughly 17% seen once. Sequencing used PBMCs or a T cell subset sorted from them (not recorded which). The receptor's source is an adult woman who had mild COVID-19 (a few samples of this study predate the infection). Cell type and time point are not known.

The CDR3 DNA follows: TGTGCCAGCAGTGATAAGCAGGGCTGGGGTGGCGAGCAGTACTTC. The encoded protein is CASSDKQGWGGEQYF. This chain links TRBV2 with TRBJ2-7, with TRBD1 as a possible D gene (5 bases). The V gene's germline CDR1 is SNHLY and CDR2 FYNNEI. V was pared by 3 bases and J by 6 bases, with 18 bases between. This CDR3 spans 15 amino acids.